This T cell receptor beta chain came from a study of T cell repertoires in cytomegalovirus infection. Study at large: Researchers turned to recently identified HLA-C-restricted CMV epitopes as well as well-studied HLA-B-restricted ones. CMV infection plus the matching HLA type was flagged by public TCR beta signatures. General observations from the study: In two of eight donors, the top clonotype was HLA-C-restricted CMV-specific.

TCRdb processed the reads anew with MiXCR; each CDR3 protein has one entry. The repertoire holds about 920,000 distinct CDR3 sequences, with less than 40% as singletons. This clonotype was counted a few times. Antigen: not known. Germline CDR1 reads MNHNY; CDR2 reads SVGAGI (reference sequence). The CDR3 is 21 amino acids. The V segment lost 2 bases and the J segment 1 base; nucleotides outside the gene matches: 19. The chain links TRBV6-6 to TRBJ2-2, with 7 bases identical to TRBD1. This sequence was found in a human donor in good health (CMV status not recorded). Some clones in this sample may be carry-over from other donors' samples. Source: cultured CD8+ T cells from PBMCs, taken from culture after CMV antigen stimulation. The CDR3 spells CASSYRLTGSTTLLNTGELFF. CDR3 nucleotide sequence: TGTGCCAGCAGTTACCGTCTGACAGGGTCTACCACCCTCCTGAACACCGGGGAGCTGTTTTTT.